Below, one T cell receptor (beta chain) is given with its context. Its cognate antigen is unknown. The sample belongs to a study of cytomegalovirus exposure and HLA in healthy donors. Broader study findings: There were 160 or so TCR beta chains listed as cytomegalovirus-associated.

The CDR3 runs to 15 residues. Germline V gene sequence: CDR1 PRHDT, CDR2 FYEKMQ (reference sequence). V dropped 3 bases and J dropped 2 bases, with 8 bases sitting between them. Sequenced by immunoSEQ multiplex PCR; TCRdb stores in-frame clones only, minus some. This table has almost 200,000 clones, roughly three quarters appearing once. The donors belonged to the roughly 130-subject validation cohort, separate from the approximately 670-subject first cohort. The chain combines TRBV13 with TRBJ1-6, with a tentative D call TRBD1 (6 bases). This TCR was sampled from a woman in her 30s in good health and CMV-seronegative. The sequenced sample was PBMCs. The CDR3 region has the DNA TGTGCCAGCAGCTTCCGGACAGCCTATAATTCACCCCTCCACTTT. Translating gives CASSFRTAYNSPLHF.